This is a list of T cell receptor beta chains from one sample in a study of PD-1 blockade in classical Hodgkin lymphoma. Profiled with immunoSEQ multiplex PCR; TCRdb holds only in-frame clones, not every one. The table has 20,000 to 25,000 clones, 75% to 90% seen once; the top ten hold 2.5% to 3.5%. Sequencing used CD4+ T cells from blood, obtained before the fourth cycle of nivolumab. These receptors were taken from a human donor with classical Hodgkin lymphoma. CDR3s include the opening cysteine and the closing phenylalanine or tryptophan. A D gene is named only where the DNA matches it firmly. A row's size may be missing; if present it is once, few, many or a size class.

d_call: -; j_call: TRBJ2-7; cdr3_length: 17; clone_size: few; v_call: TRBV4-1; cdr3_aa: CASSQDLVLNRAHEQYF; cdr3_nt: TGCGCCAGCAGCCAAGATCTGGTCCTAAACAGGGCTCACGAGCAGTACTTC
d_call: TRBD1; j_call: TRBJ2-1; cdr3_length: 15; clone_size: once; v_call: TRBV6-6; cdr3_aa: CASSSGTETYNEQFF; cdr3_nt: TGTGCCAGCAGTTCCGGGACAGAGACCTACAATGAGCAGTTCTTC
d_call: -; j_call: TRBJ2-1; cdr3_length: 13; clone_size: -; v_call: TRBV7-2; cdr3_aa: CASSPAGYNEQFF; cdr3_nt: TGTGCCAGCAGCCCCGCGGGGTACAATGAGCAGTTCTTC
d_call: -; j_call: TRBJ1-1; cdr3_length: 11; clone_size: -; v_call: TRBV20-1; cdr3_aa: CSAPDRSQAFF; cdr3_nt: TGCAGTGCCCCTGACAGGTCTCAAGCTTTCTTT
d_call: TRBD1; j_call: TRBJ1-3; cdr3_length: 13; clone_size: -; v_call: TRBV2; cdr3_aa: CASRGDRGNTIYF; cdr3_nt: TGTGCCAGCAGGGGGGACAGAGGGAACACCATATATTTT
d_call: -; j_call: TRBJ2-5; cdr3_length: 14; clone_size: -; v_call: TRBV7-8; cdr3_aa: CASSLMPSEETQYF; cdr3_nt: TGTGCCAGCAGCTTAATGCCTAGCGAGGAGACCCAGTACTTC
d_call: -; j_call: TRBJ2-5; cdr3_length: 13; clone_size: few; v_call: TRBV29-1; cdr3_aa: CSVDKGIGETQYF; cdr3_nt: TGCAGCGTTGATAAAGGGATCGGGGAGACCCAGTACTTC
d_call: TRBD1; j_call: TRBJ2-1; cdr3_length: 13; clone_size: -; v_call: TRBV28; cdr3_aa: CASSLGQGVEQFF; cdr3_nt: TGTGCCAGCAGTTTGGGACAGGGTGTTGAGCAGTTCTTC
d_call: -; j_call: TRBJ2-3; cdr3_length: 14; clone_size: -; v_call: TRBV29-1; cdr3_aa: CSVVRGFSADTQYF; cdr3_nt: TGCAGCGTTGTTCGAGGGTTTAGCGCAGATACGCAGTATTTT
d_call: -; j_call: TRBJ2-5; cdr3_length: 16; clone_size: -; v_call: TRBV7-8; cdr3_aa: CASSLERRGGGETQYF; cdr3_nt: TGTGCCAGCAGCTTAGAACGGAGGGGGGGTGGCGAGACCCAGTACTTC
d_call: TRBD1; j_call: TRBJ1-4; cdr3_length: 15; clone_size: -; v_call: TRBV19; cdr3_aa: CASTSSGTGVRKLFF; cdr3_nt: TGTGCCAGTACCTCCTCCGGGACAGGGGTTAGAAAACTGTTTTTT
d_call: -; j_call: TRBJ2-4; cdr3_length: 13; clone_size: -; v_call: TRBV29-1; cdr3_aa: CSVASPPSAIQYF; cdr3_nt: TGCAGCGTTGCCTCCCCACCTAGCGCCATTCAGTACTTC
d_call: TRBD2; j_call: TRBJ2-5; cdr3_length: 16; clone_size: -; v_call: TRBV12-5; cdr3_aa: CASGLGLAGAQETQYF; cdr3_nt: TGTGCTAGTGGTTTGGGTCTAGCGGGGGCCCAAGAGACCCAGTACTTC
d_call: -; j_call: TRBJ2-5; cdr3_length: 12; clone_size: -; v_call: TRBV7-9; cdr3_aa: CASSSARETQYF; cdr3_nt: TGTGCCAGCAGCTCTGCCCGGGAGACCCAGTACTTC
d_call: -; j_call: TRBJ1-5; cdr3_length: 12; clone_size: -; v_call: TRBV30; cdr3_aa: CAWSTGNQPQHF; cdr3_nt: TGTGCCTGGAGTACAGGGAATCAGCCCCAGCATTTT
d_call: -; j_call: TRBJ1-2; cdr3_length: 14; clone_size: few; v_call: TRBV6-1; cdr3_aa: CASSEDGGARGYTF; cdr3_nt: TGTGCCAGCAGTGAAGATGGGGGGGCGCGGGGCTACACCTTC
d_call: -; j_call: TRBJ2-2; cdr3_length: 16; clone_size: few; v_call: TRBV11-1; cdr3_aa: CASSPMEALVPGELFF; cdr3_nt: TGTGCCAGCAGCCCCATGGAGGCCTTAGTCCCCGGGGAGCTGTTTTTT
d_call: TRBD2; j_call: TRBJ2-3; cdr3_length: 15; clone_size: -; v_call: TRBV30; cdr3_aa: CAGTTSAVSTDTQYF; cdr3_nt: TGTGCCGGAACTACTAGCGCGGTTAGCACAGATACGCAGTATTTT
d_call: -; j_call: TRBJ2-2; cdr3_length: 13; clone_size: -; v_call: TRBV6-6; cdr3_aa: CASKTGGAGELFF; cdr3_nt: TGTGCCAGCAAAACAGGGGGGGCCGGGGAGCTGTTTTTT
d_call: -; j_call: TRBJ1-1; cdr3_length: 15; clone_size: -; v_call: TRBV18; cdr3_aa: CASSPPGSVNTEAFF; cdr3_nt: TGTGCCAGCTCACCACCGGGGTCCGTGAACACTGAAGCTTTCTTT
d_call: TRBD2; j_call: TRBJ2-7; cdr3_length: 15; clone_size: -; v_call: TRBV27; cdr3_aa: CASSLGRGGYYEQYF; cdr3_nt: TGTGCCAGCAGTTTAGGTCGGGGGGGCTACTACGAGCAGTACTTC
d_call: -; j_call: TRBJ2-1; cdr3_length: 16; clone_size: -; v_call: TRBV27; cdr3_aa: CASSFRGVRAYNEQFF; cdr3_nt: TGTGCCAGCAGTTTTCGCGGGGTTAGGGCCTACAATGAGCAGTTCTTC
d_call: TRBD2; j_call: TRBJ2-5; cdr3_length: 13; clone_size: -; v_call: TRBV5-1; cdr3_aa: CASSPGGQETQYF; cdr3_nt: TGCGCCAGCAGCCCGGGGGGACAAGAGACCCAGTACTTC
d_call: -; j_call: TRBJ2-5; cdr3_length: 16; clone_size: -; v_call: TRBV9; cdr3_aa: CASSVGNSSPQETQYF; cdr3_nt: TGTGCCAGCAGCGTAGGGAATAGTTCCCCTCAAGAGACCCAGTACTTC
d_call: -; j_call: TRBJ2-3; cdr3_length: 14; clone_size: few; v_call: TRBV18; cdr3_aa: CASSPQGSTDTQYF; cdr3_nt: TGTGCCAGCTCACCCCAGGGTAGCACAGATACGCAGTATTTT
d_call: TRBD1; j_call: TRBJ1-3; cdr3_length: 15; clone_size: -; v_call: TRBV7-3; cdr3_aa: CASSPAGGEGNTIYF; cdr3_nt: TGTGCCAGCAGCCCGGCAGGGGGCGAAGGAAACACCATATATTTT